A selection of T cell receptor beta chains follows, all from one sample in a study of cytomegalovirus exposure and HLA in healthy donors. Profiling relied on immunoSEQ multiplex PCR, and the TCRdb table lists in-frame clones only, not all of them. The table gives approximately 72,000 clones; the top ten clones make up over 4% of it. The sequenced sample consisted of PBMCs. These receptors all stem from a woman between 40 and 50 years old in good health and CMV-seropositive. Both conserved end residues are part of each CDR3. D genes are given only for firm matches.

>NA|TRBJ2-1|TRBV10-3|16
CAIAWAGTRNGNEQFF
TGTGCCATCGCTTGGGCCGGGACTCGTAACGGGAATGAGCAGTTCTTC
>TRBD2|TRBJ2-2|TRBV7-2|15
CASSSLPSGTGELFF
TGTGCCAGCAGCTCCCTACCTAGCGGGACCGGGGAGCTGTTTTTT
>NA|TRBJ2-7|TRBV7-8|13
CASSSLSSYEQYF
TGTGCCAGCAGCAGCCTGAGCTCCTACGAGCAGTACTTC
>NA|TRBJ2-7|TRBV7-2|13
CASSPELVWEQYF
TGTGCCAGCAGCCCAGAACTAGTCTGGGAGCAGTACTTC
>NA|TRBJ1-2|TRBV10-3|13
CAISEEFNYGYTF
TGTGCCATCAGTGAGGAGTTCAACTATGGCTACACCTTC
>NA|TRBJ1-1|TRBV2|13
CASSENWEAEAFF
TGTGCCAGCAGTGAAAACTGGGAGGCTGAAGCTTTCTTT
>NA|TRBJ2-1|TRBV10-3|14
CAINEGLSYNEQFF
TGTGCCATCAATGAGGGCCTCTCCTACAATGAGCAGTTCTTC
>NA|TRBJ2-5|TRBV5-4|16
CASSLYRTGSRETQYF
TGTGCCAGCAGCTTGTATCGTACAGGCTCCAGGGAGACCCAGTACTTC
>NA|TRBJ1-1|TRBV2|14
CASSERQVGTEAFF
TGTGCCAGCAGTGAACGACAAGTAGGCACTGAAGCTTTCTTT
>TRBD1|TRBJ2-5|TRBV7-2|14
CASSSSGTGGSQYF
TGTGCCAGCAGCTCCTCCGGGACAGGGGGCTCTCAGTACTTC
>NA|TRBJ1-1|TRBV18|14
CASSRPEGGTEAFF
TGTGCCAGCTCGCGACCCGAGGGAGGCACTGAAGCTTTCTTT
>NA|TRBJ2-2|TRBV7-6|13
CASSRDNTGELFF
TGTGCCAGCAGCCGAGATAACACCGGGGAGCTGTTTTTT